This T cell receptor beta chain comes out of a study of cytomegalovirus exposure and HLA in healthy donors. Findings of the study overall: In a later analysis, about 17,000 TCR beta sequences were associated with HLA alleles at 0.05 false discovery rate. Based on reports, TCR beta sequences accurately predicted HLA-A and HLA-B alleles for most subjects. A later analysis found that most CMV-associated TCR beta chains appeared HLA-restricted. TCR beta V- and J-gene trimming, according to a later analysis, was linked to a missense DCLRE1C variant.

Trimming took off 3 bases at V and 5 bases at J, with 15 bases between the two ends. In germline, CDR1 is MDHEN, CDR2 SYDVKM. There are 15 residues in the CDR3. To note about this clone: Its antigen is unknown.

Use of 60 Vbeta and 13 Jbeta primers characterized the PCR. TCRdb's copy holds only in-frame clones and misses some; the assay was immunoSEQ multiplex PCR. The sample contains approximately 140,000 clones, around 81% of which appear only once. The specimen sequenced was PBMCs. The V and J genes are TRBV28 and TRBJ2-3, with D possibly TRBD2 on 6 matching bases. The origin of this receptor is a man aged 35 to 55 in good health and CMV-seropositive. The CDR3 loop is CASSFLRRGGDTQYF. For the CDR3, the DNA is TGTGCCAGCAGTTTTCTGAGGAGGGGTGGAGATACGCAGTATTTT.